A single sample is the source of the 2 T cell receptor beta chains below, sequenced in a study of cytotoxic CD8 clonotypes in ibrutinib-treated CLL. Repertoires were generated with immunoSEQ multiplex PCR, while TCRdb's copy carries only in-frame clones and drops some. The data show approximately 130,000 clones, around 84% seen once. The material was PBMCs, obtained after 24 months of ibrutinib treatment. Receptors were obtained from a human donor with chronic lymphocytic leukemia.

The chain uses TRBV11-1 and TRBJ2-5; D remains unclear. The CDR3 is 15 amino acids. Germline CDR1 is SGHAT and CDR2 is FQDESV (reference sequence). V dropped 5 bases and J dropped 4 bases, with 17 bases sitting between them. The CDR3 coding sequence is TGTGCCAGCAGCAGTAGGGCCACTATGACAGAGACCCAGTACTTC. Translation gives CASSSRATMTETQYF.

A few counts support this clone. The genes are TRBV4-1 and TRBJ2-3; D unresolved. The CDR3 is 16 amino acids. Germline CDR1 and CDR2: MGHRA and YSYEKL. V shed 4 bases and J shed 1 base, with 15 bases lying between them. The CDR3 loop reads CASSLTVPGGTDTQYF. In DNA, the CDR3 is TGCGCCAGCAGCCTCACGGTACCTGGAGGCACAGATACGCAGTATTTT.